A single sample gave rise to the 6 T cell receptor beta chains below, sequenced in a study of T cell responses to AZD1222 COVID-19 vaccine. TCRdb keeps only in-frame clones here, not all; method: immunoSEQ multiplex PCR. The sample records roughly 66,000 clones, 88% being singletons. The source was peripheral blood, collected 28 days after the second dose of the MenACWY control vaccine. All receptors come from an adult who received the MenACWY meningococcal vaccine as a control.

This chain uses TRBV24-1 with TRBJ2-2; D assignment may be TRBD1 or TRBD2 (6 bases each). Per the germline V gene, CDR1 is KGHDR and CDR2 is SFDVKD. V was shortened by 0 bases and J by 1 base, with 14 bases between the two germline ends. The length of the CDR3 is 18 residues. CDR3 loop: CATSDLHGRGVNTGELFF. CDR3 DNA sequence: TGTGCCACCAGTGATTTGCACGGAAGGGGGGTGAACACCGGGGAGCTGTTTTTT.

This chain connects TRBV9 to TRBJ2-2; TRBD2 is a possible D gene (6 bases). Per germline, CDR1 SGDLS and CDR2 YYNGEE. With 3 bases removed from V and 3 bases from J, the gap between germline ends came to 9 bases. The CDR3 runs to 14 residues. The CDR3 bases are TGTGCCAGCAGCGAGGGACTCTACACCGGGGAGCTGTTTTTT. It specifies CASSEGLYTGELFF.

This clone was detected a few times. J is TRBJ1-5 and V is TRBV6-2 or TRBV6-3; D is ambiguous. The CDR3 is 16 residues long. The V gene's germline CDR1 is MNHEY and CDR2 SVGEGT. Trimming took off 6 bases at V and 2 bases at J, with 17 bases between the two ends. The CDR3 nucleotides read TGTGCCAGCAGCAGGCTCGGGGATGGAGGCAATCAGCCCCAGCATTTT. It codes for CASSRLGDGGNQPQHF.

The chain joins TRBV10-2 to TRBJ2-1, with D maybe TRBD2 (5 bases). From germline, CDR1 is WSHSY and CDR2 SAAADI. CDR3 length: 14 residues. V was shortened by 10 bases and J by 2 bases, with 15 bases between the two germline ends. As DNA, the CDR3 is TGCGCCACCCTAGCCGTCTTGGCCTACAATGAGCAGTTCTTC. As protein: CATLAVLAYNEQFF.

The chain links TRBV28 to TRBJ2-6, with D unresolved. This CDR3 has 17 amino acids. Germline loops: CDR1 MDHEN, CDR2 SYDVKM. V lost 6 bases and J 1 base, leaving 16 bases between the germline ends. The CDR3 sequence: CASRPNVGKSGANVLTF. Here the CDR3 DNA reads TGTGCCAGCAGGCCCAACGTGGGTAAATCTGGGGCCAACGTCCTGACTTTC. Drawing the rest from reference TRBV28 and TRBJ2-6, the complete variable domain is DVKVTQSSRYLVKRTGEKVFLECVQDMDHENMFWYRQDPGLGLRLIYFSYDVKMKEKGDIPEGYSVSREKKERFSLILESASTNQTSMYLCASRPNVGKSGANVLTFGAGSRLTVL.

The chain has TRBV12-3 or TRBV12-4 and TRBJ1-1; unclear D gene. Trimming removed 2 bases at V and 5 bases at J, with 6 bases between. This CDR3 region has 12 residues. CDR3: CASSLRYTEAFF. The DNA of the CDR3 is TGTGCCAGCAGTTTAAGGTATACTGAAGCTTTCTTT.